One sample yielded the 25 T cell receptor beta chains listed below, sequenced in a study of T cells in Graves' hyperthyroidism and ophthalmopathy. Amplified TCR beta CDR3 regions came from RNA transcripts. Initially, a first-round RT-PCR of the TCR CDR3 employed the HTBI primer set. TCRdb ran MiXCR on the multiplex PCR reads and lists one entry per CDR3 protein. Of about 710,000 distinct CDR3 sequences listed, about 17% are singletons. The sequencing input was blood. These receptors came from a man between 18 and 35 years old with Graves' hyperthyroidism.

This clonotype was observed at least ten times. The CDR3 DNA follows: TGTGCCAGTGTAGGAGGAGGCCGACGGGCCAACGTCCTGACTTTC. Translating it yields CASVGGGRRANVLTF. The chain combines TRBV19 with TRBJ2-6; D possibly corresponds to TRBD2 (5 bases). Germline V lookup: CDR1 LNHDA, CDR2 SQIVND (reference sequence). The ends were cut back, 8 bases at V and 5 bases at J, with 16 bases in the middle. The CDR3 spans 15 residues.

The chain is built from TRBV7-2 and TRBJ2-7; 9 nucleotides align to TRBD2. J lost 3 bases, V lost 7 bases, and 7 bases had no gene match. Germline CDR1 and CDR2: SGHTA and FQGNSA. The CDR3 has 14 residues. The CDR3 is CASTWGSGSYEQYF. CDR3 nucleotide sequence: TGTGCCAGCACCTGGGGTAGCGGGAGCTACGAGCAGTACTTC.

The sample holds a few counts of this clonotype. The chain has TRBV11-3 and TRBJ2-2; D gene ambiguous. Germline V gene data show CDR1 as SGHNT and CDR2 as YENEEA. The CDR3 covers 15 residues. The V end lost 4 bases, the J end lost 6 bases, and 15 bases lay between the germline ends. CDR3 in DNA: TGTGCCAGCAGCTCCAACGACCCGGTAGCCGGGGAGCTGTTTTTT. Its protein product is CASSSNDPVAGELFF.

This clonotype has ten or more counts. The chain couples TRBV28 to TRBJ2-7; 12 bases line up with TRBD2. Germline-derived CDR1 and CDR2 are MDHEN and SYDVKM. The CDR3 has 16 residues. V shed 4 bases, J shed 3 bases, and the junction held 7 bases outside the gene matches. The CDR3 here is CASSYSSGRALYEQYF. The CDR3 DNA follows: TGTGCCAGCAGTTATTCTAGCGGGAGGGCCCTCTACGAGCAGTACTTC.

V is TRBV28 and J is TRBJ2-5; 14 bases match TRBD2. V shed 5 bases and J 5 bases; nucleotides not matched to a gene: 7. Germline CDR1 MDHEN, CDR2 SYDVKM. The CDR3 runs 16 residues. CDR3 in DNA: TGTGCCAGCAGTCCCGGGACTAGCGGGAGCCTTGAGACCCAGTACTTC. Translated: CASSPGTSGSLETQYF.

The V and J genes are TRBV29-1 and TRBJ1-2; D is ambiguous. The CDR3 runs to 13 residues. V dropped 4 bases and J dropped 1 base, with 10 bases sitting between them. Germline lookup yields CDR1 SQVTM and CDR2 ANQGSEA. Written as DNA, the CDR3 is TGCAGCGTTGGAAAGGGTATTAACTATGGCTACACCTTC. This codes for CSVGKGINYGYTF.

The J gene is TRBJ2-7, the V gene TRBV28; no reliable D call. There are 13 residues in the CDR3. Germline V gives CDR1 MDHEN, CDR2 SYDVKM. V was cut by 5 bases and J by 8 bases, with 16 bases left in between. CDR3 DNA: TGTGCCAGCAGTATCCCCTCCTCTAAGAAGCAGTACTTC. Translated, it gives CASSIPSSKKQYF.

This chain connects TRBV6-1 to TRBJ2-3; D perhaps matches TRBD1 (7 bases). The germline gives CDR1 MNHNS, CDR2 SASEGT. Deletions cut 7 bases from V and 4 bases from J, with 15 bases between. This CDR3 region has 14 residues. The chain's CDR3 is CASKIGGGPDTQYF. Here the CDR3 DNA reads TGTGCCAGCAAGATCGGAGGGGGCCCAGATACGCAGTATTTT.

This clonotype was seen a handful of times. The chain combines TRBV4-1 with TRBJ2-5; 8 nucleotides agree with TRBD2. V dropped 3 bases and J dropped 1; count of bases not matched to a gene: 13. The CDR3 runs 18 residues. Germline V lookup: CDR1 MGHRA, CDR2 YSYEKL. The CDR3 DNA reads TGCGCCAGCAGCCACGGGCACGGGGGGGTACCACCCCAAGAGACCCAGTACTTC. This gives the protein CASSHGHGGVPPQETQYF.

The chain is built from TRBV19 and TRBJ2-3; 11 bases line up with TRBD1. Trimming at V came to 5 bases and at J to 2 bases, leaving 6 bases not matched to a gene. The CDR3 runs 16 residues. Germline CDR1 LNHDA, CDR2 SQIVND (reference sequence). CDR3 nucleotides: TGTGCCAGTAGTCGCGGGACAGGGGGAATCACAGATACGCAGTATTTT. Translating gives CASSRGTGGITDTQYF.

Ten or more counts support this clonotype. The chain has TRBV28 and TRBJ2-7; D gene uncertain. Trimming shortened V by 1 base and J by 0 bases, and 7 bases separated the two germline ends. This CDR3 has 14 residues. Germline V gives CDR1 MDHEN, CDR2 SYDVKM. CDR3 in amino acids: CASSLLTPSYEQYF. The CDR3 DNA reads TGTGCCAGCAGTTTATTGACCCCCTCCTACGAGCAGTACTTC. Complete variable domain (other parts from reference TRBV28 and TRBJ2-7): DVKVTQSSRYLVKRTGEKVFLECVQDMDHENMFWYRQDPGLGLRLIYFSYDVKMKEKGDIPEGYSVSREKKERFSLILESASTNQTSMYLCASSLLTPSYEQYFGPGTRLTVT.

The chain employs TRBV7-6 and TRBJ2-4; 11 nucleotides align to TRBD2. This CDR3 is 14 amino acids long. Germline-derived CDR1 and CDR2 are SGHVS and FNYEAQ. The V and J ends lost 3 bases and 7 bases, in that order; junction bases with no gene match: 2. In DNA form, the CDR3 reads TGTGCCAGCAGCTTGGGACTAGCGGCTAACATTCAGTACTTC. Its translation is CASSLGLAANIQYF. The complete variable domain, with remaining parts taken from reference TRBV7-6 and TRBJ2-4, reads GAGVSQSPRYKVTKRGQDVALRCDPISGHVSLYWYRQALGQGPEFLTYFNYEAQQDKSGLPNDRFSAERPEGSISTLTIQRTEQRDSAMYRCASSLGLAANIQYFGAGTRLSVL.

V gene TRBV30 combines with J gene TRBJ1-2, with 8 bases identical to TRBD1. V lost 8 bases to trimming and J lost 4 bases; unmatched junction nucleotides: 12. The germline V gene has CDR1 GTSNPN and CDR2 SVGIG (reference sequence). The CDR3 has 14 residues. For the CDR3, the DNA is TGTGCCACCCGTGGACAGGGATACAGCTATGGCTACACCTTC. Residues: CATRGQGYSYGYTF.

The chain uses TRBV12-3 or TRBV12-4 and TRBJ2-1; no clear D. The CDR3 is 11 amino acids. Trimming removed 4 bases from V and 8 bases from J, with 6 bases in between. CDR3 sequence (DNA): TGTGCCAGCAGTTGGTTAGATGAGCAGTTCTTC. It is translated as CASSWLDEQFF.

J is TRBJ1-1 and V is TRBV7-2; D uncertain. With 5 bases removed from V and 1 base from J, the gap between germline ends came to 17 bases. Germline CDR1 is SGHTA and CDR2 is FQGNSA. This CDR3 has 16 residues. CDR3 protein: CASSPRLGSTNTEAFF. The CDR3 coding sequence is TGTGCCAGCAGCCCTCGTCTCGGCTCCACGAACACTGAAGCTTTCTTT.

Here the CDR3 DNA reads TGTGCTATAAGAACAAGGTTGGATTATGGCTACACCTTC. Its protein product is CAIRTRLDYGYTF. V gene TRBV28 combines with J gene TRBJ1-2, with no clear D. There are 13 residues in the CDR3. CDR1 is MDHEN, CDR2 SYDVKM, per germline.

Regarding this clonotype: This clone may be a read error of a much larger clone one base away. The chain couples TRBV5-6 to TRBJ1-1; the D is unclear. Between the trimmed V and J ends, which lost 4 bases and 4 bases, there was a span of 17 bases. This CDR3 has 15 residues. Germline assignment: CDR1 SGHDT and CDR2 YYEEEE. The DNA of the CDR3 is TGTGCCAGCAGCCCGTGGACGAGTGTGAGCACTGAAGCTTTCTTT. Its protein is CASSPWTSVSTEAFF.

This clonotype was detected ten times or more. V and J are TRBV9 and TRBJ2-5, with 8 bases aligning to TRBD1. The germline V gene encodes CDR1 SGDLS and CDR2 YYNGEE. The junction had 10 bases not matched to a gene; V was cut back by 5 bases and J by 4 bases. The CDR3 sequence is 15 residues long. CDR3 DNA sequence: TGTGCCAGCAGTAGGCAGGGGGCAGGTGGAGAGACCCAGTACTTC. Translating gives CASSRQGAGGETQYF.

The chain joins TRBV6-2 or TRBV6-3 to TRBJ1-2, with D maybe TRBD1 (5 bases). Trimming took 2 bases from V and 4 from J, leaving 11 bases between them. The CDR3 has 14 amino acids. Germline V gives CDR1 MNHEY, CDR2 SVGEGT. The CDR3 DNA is TGTGCCAGCAGTTACGCCGGGACGGTCTATGGCTACACCTTC. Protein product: CASSYAGTVYGYTF.

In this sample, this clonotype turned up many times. This CDR3 is CASSSDRVETQYF. The CDR3 DNA reads TGTGCCAGCAGCTCGGACAGGGTCGAGACCCAGTACTTC. The rearrangement uses TRBV11-2 and TRBJ2-5; 8 bases are a match to TRBD1. In germline, CDR1 is SGHAT, CDR2 FQNNGV. Trimming cost V 4 bases and J 5 bases; bases outside gene matches: 3. The CDR3 contains 13 residues.

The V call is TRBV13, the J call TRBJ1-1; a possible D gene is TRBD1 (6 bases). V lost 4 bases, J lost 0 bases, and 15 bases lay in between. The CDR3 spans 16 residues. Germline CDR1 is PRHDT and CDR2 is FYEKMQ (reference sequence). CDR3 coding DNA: TGTGCCAGCAGCTCGTTGAGAGGGGGATTGAACACTGAAGCTTTCTTT. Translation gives CASSSLRGGLNTEAFF.

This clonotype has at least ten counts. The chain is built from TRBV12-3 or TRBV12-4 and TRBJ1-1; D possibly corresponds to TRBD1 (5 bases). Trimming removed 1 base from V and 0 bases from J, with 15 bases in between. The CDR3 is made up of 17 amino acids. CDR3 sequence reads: CASSLGWGNEVNTEAFF. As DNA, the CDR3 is TGTGCCAGCAGTTTAGGATGGGGGAATGAGGTGAACACTGAAGCTTTCTTT.

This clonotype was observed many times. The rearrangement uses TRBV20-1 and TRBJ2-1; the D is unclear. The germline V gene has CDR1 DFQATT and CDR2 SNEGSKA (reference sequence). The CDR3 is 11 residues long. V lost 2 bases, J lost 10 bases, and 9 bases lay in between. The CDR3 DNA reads TGCAGTGCTAGAAGGGCGGAGGAGCAGTTCTTC. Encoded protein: CSARRAEEQFF.

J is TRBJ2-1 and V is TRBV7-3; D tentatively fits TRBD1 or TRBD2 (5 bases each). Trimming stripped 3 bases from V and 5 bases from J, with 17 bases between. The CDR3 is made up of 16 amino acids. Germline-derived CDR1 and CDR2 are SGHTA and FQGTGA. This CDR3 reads CASSLNPGPRHNEQFF. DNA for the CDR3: TGTGCCAGCAGCTTGAACCCGGGACCCCGCCACAATGAGCAGTTCTTC. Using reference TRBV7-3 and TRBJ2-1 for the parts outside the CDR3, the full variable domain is GAGVSQTPSNKVTEKGKYVELRCDPISGHTALYWYRQSLGQGPEFLIYFQGTGAADDSGLPNDRFFAVRPEGSVSTLKIQRTERGDSAVYLCASSLNPGPRHNEQFFGPGTRLTVL.

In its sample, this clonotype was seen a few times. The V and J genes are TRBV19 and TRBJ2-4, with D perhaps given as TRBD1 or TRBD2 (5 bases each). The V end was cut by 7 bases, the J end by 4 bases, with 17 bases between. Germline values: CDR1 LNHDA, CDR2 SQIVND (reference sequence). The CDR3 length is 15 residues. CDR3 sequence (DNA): TGTGCCAGTACCGGGACCGGCTGGAGTAAAAACATTCAGTACTTC. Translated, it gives CASTGTGWSKNIQYF.